This is a list of T cell receptor beta chains from one sample in a study of OX40 agonist ivuxolimab in advanced cancers. The protocol was immunoSEQ multiplex PCR, while the TCRdb copy is restricted to in-frame clones and leaves out a portion. The data hold around 94,000 clones, with 92% observed a single time. Material: CD4+ or CD8+ T cells sorted from blood, obtained in a trial of the OX40 agonist ivuxolimab. The source is an adult with an advanced solid tumor such as melanoma, head and neck, liver or kidney cancer. Each CDR3 is given with its conserved first and last residue. D genes are given only for firm matches. Clone size is given for some rows only: seen once, a few or many times, or a class if the clone is expanded.

>TRBV19|-|TRBJ1-3|-
CASRPSGDSGNTIYF
TGTGCCAGTAGGCCTTCAGGAGACTCTGGAAACACCATATATTTT
>TRBV11-3|TRBD1|TRBJ2-7|-
CASSPRSGTGGDEQYF
TGTGCCAGCAGCCCGCGCTCCGGGACAGGGGGAGACGAGCAGTACTTC
>TRBV4-1|-|TRBJ2-2|-
CASSPTAGGAGELFF
TGCGCCAGCAGCCCAACGGCAGGGGGGGCCGGGGAGCTGTTTTTT
>TRBV5-4|-|TRBJ2-7|-
CASSHDPSYEQYF
TGTGCCAGCAGCCACGACCCGTCCTACGAGCAGTACTTC
>TRBV7-6|-|TRBJ2-1|-
CASSPSGLEQFF
TGTGCCAGCAGCCCAAGCGGATTGGAGCAGTTCTTC
>TRBV6-5|-|TRBJ2-2|few
CASKKNTGELFF
TGTGCCAGCAAGAAGAACACCGGGGAGCTGTTTTTT
>TRBV2|TRBD1|TRBJ1-2|-
CASSDGGQLPLRYGYTF
TGTGCCAGCAGTGACGGGGGACAGCTCCCTTTGCGCTATGGCTACACCTTC
>TRBV6-6|-|TRBJ1-1|-
CASSYRGVNTEAFF
TGTGCCAGCAGTTACAGGGGGGTGAACACTGAAGCTTTCTTT
>TRBV5-1|-|TRBJ1-2|-
CASSPVRGTGGPSNYGYTF
TGCGCCAGCAGCCCAGTGAGAGGTACGGGGGGCCCTTCAAACTATGGCTACACCTTC
>TRBV7-2|-|TRBJ2-3|-
CASSPLSGTDTQYF
TGTGCCAGCAGCCCGCTTTCAGGCACAGATACGCAGTATTTT
>TRBV4-1|TRBD1|TRBJ2-7|-
CASSQDWGQPSYEQYF
TGCGCCAGCAGCCAAGATTGGGGACAGCCCTCCTACGAGCAGTACTTC
>TRBV7-2|-|TRBJ1-6|-
CASSFQGTGNSPLHF
TGTGCCAGCAGCTTTCAGGGAACTGGTAATTCACCCCTCCACTTT
>TRBV29-1|TRBD2|TRBJ2-3|-
CSVASSGSWTDTQYF
TGCAGCGTTGCATCTAGCGGGAGTTGGACAGATACGCAGTATTTT
>TRBV4-1|-|TRBJ1-1|-
CASSQRGTEAFF
TGCGCCAGCAGCCAGCGGGGGACTGAAGCTTTCTTT
>TRBV6-5|-|TRBJ1-6|-
CASSYQLGSNNSPLHF
TGTGCCAGCAGTTACCAGTTGGGCTCCAATAATTCACCCCTCCACTTT
>TRBV6-1|-|TRBJ2-5|-
CASSDGQYF
TGTGCCAGCAGTGATGGACAGTACTTC
>TRBV6-5|-|TRBJ1-2|-
CASSDQGLGYTF
TGTGCCAGCAGCGACCAGGGGCTTGGCTACACCTTC
>TRBV5-6|TRBD1|TRBJ2-2|-
CASSPGTGSGELFF
TGTGCCAGCAGCCCCGGGACAGGGTCCGGGGAGCTGTTTTTT
>TRBV7-7|-|TRBJ2-1|-
CASSLLQGPYNEQFF
TGTGCCAGCAGCTTACTACAGGGACCCTACAATGAGCAGTTCTTC
>TRBV19|TRBD1|TRBJ1-5|-
CASSIRDSYSNQPQHF
TGTGCCAGTAGTATCCGGGACAGTTATAGCAATCAGCCCCAGCATTTT
>TRBV19|-|TRBJ1-5|few
CASSISQGGGNQPQHF
TGTGCCAGTAGTATCTCACAGGGAGGGGGCAATCAGCCCCAGCATTTT
>TRBV6-5|-|TRBJ2-2|once
CASFGTGELFF
TGTGCCAGCTTTGGAACCGGGGAGCTGTTTTTT
>TRBV7-6|TRBD2|TRBJ2-1|-
CASSRILAGDEQFF
TGTGCCAGCAGCCGAATACTAGCGGGAGATGAGCAGTTCTTC
>TRBV4-2|TRBD2|TRBJ2-3|-
CASSRISGRSTDTQYF
TGTGCCAGCAGCCGGATTAGCGGGAGAAGCACAGATACGCAGTATTTT
>TRBV18|-|TRBJ1-2|-
CASSPSGGQNYGYTF
TGTGCCAGCTCACCATCCGGCGGGCAAAACTATGGCTACACCTTC
>TRBV6-5|-|TRBJ2-7|-
CASSYVAGFSEQYF
TGTGCCAGCAGTTACGTTGCGGGGTTCTCCGAGCAGTACTTC